Listed here are 11 T cell receptor beta chains from one sample, sequenced in a study of T cells in Graves' hyperthyroidism and ophthalmopathy. RNA transcripts were the template for amplifying TCR beta CDR3 regions. TCR CDR3 regions were first amplified by RT-PCR with HTBI primers. TCRdb reprocessed the multiplex PCR reads via MiXCR and lists one record per CDR3 protein. This sample carries 300,000 to 400,000 distinct CDR3 sequences, approximately 13% of them seen once, and the ten largest clones take approximately 11%. Specimen: blood. The receptors originated from a woman aged 60 to 75 with Graves' hyperthyroidism.

At least ten counts were recorded for this clonotype. The V gene is TRBV3-1, the J gene TRBJ2-7; 11 positions agree with TRBD2. V gave up 1 base and J gave up 3 bases; unmatched junction bases: 2. CDR1 is LGHDT, CDR2 YNNKEL, per germline (reference sequence). The CDR3 covers 15 residues. The CDR3 here is CASSQVTSGSYEQYF. CDR3 bases: TGTGCCAGCAGCCAAGTTACTAGCGGGAGCTACGAGCAGTACTTC.

This chain joins TRBV20-1 and TRBJ2-3; perhaps TRBD2 as D (5 bases). Trimming shortened V by 3 bases and J by 0 bases, and 10 bases separated the two germline ends. Germline lookup yields CDR1 DFQATT and CDR2 SNEGSKA (reference sequence). The length of the CDR3 is 14 residues. The CDR3 reads CSARWRASTDTQYF. As DNA, the CDR3 is TGCAGTGCTAGGTGGCGGGCAAGCACAGATACGCAGTATTTT.

This clonotype has ten or more counts. The CDR3 here is CASSGFKTGGIMGLANLEQFF. CDR3 nucleotide sequence: TGTGCCAGCAGCGGATTCAAAACAGGGGGCATAATGGGACTAGCGAATCTTGAGCAGTTCTTC. The V gene is TRBV6-1, the J gene TRBJ2-1, with D tentatively TRBD2 (10 bases). Germline assignment: CDR1 MNHNS and CDR2 SASEGT. V was clipped by 6 bases and J by 9 bases, with 39 bases between them. This CDR3 is 21 amino acids long.

This clonotype was seen many times. The chain uses TRBV5-1 and TRBJ2-3; D perhaps matches TRBD2 (6 bases). V was shortened by 3 bases and J by 3 bases, with 20 bases between the two germline ends. CDR1 and CDR2 from the germline V gene are SGHRS and YFSETQ. The length of the CDR3 is 17 residues. CDR3 sequence (DNA): TGCGCCAGCAGCTCAACACGTGGGGGGACTCAGACAGATACGCAGTATTTT. Translating it yields CASSSTRGGTQTDTQYF.

This clonotype was counted many times. J is TRBJ2-7 and V is TRBV5-1; TRBD2 is a possible D gene (6 bases). Per the germline V gene, CDR1 is SGHRS and CDR2 is YFSETQ. The CDR3 extends over 15 amino acids. V lost 0 bases and J lost 1, with 11 bases in between. CDR3 coding DNA: TGCGCCAGCAGCTTGGTGGCGGGGACTTCCTACGAGCAGTACTTC. Amino acids: CASSLVAGTSYEQYF.

This clonotype was found many times. Being one base from a much bigger clone, this may be a read error. The rearrangement joins TRBV11-2 to TRBJ1-2; 7 bases line up with TRBD1. The germline V gene has CDR1 SGHAT and CDR2 FQNNGV. There are 18 residues in the CDR3. The CDR3 loop reads CANSLGYFLPGTDYGYTF. The CDR3, as DNA: TGTGCCAACAGCTTAGGTTATTTCCTGCCGGGGACAGACTATGGCTACACCTTC.

This chain connects TRBV18 to TRBJ1-1, with D uncertain. Looked up from germline, CDR1 is KGHSH and CDR2 is LQKENI. There are 14 residues in the CDR3. Trimming shortened V by 3 bases and J by 10 bases, and 18 bases separated the two germline ends. The CDR3 nucleotides are TGTGCCAGCTCACCGGGGAGGCACCAGTCTGGAGCTTTCTTT. Its translation: CASSPGRHQSGAFF.

This clonotype was detected many times. In DNA form, the CDR3 reads TGTGCCATCAGAACAGGGGAGAACACTGAAGCTTTCTTT. Residues: CAIRTGENTEAFF. The V and J genes are TRBV10-3 and TRBJ1-1; 7 bases fit TRBD1. Looked up from germline, CDR1 is ENHRY and CDR2 is SYGVKD. Losses at the gene ends were 6 bases for V and 1 base for J; bases not matched to a gene: 2. The CDR3 covers 13 residues.

The chain has TRBV4-1 and TRBJ2-2; 10 nucleotides match TRBD2. The CDR3 runs 17 residues. The germline V gene has CDR1 MGHRA and CDR2 YSYEKL. J gave up 4 bases and V 5 bases, and 10 bases lay outside the gene matches. This chain's CDR3 is CASSSTGTSVGTGELFF. For the CDR3, the DNA is TGCGCCAGCAGCTCAACCGGGACTAGCGTTGGCACCGGGGAGCTGTTTTTT.

This clonotype was counted at least ten times. The V gene is TRBV20-1, the J gene TRBJ2-1; the D gene is possibly TRBD2 (5 bases). V lost 6 bases, J lost 5 bases, and 20 bases lay in between. Germline-derived CDR1 and CDR2 are DFQATT and SNEGSKA (reference sequence). CDR3 length equals 15 residues. The CDR3 loop reads CSARAAGPRDNEQFF. The CDR3 nucleotides are TGCAGTGCGCGAGCGGCGGGCCCCCGGGACAATGAGCAGTTCTTC.

J is TRBJ2-1 and V is TRBV18, with D tentatively TRBD2 (5 bases). The CDR3 contains 17 residues. Trimming removed 2 bases at V and 2 bases at J, with 16 bases between. Germline assignment: CDR1 KGHSH and CDR2 LQKENI. CDR3 sequence (DNA): TGTGCCAGCTCACCAGATTCTAGCTCCTCAGCCTACAATGAGCAGTTCTTC. This encodes CASSPDSSSSAYNEQFF.